The next 4 T cell receptor beta chains were all read from a single sample in a study of cytomegalovirus exposure and HLA in healthy donors. The PCR was carried out with 60 Vbeta primers and 13 Jbeta primers. Assay: immunoSEQ multiplex PCR; the TCRdb copy retains only in-frame clones and omits some. This sample yields under 200,000 clones, of which 68% are seen a single time; 3.5% to 5% belongs to the top ten. The material sequenced was PBMCs. These receptors were collected from a woman younger than 30 in good health and CMV-seropositive.

The genes are TRBV2 and TRBJ2-5; D unresolved. The last part of the DNA fits TRBJ2-7 better; the J call may be wrong. CDR1 and CDR2 (germline): SNHLY, FYNNEI. The CDR3 runs to 13 residues. Written as DNA, the CDR3 is TGTGCCAGCAGTGAAGCCGAGGAAAACGAGCAGTACTTC. Protein: CASSEAEENEQYF.

V and J are TRBV23-1 and TRBJ2-3; TRBD2 aligns across 10 bases. TRBV23-1 is an ORF for which the function is uncertain. V lost 1 base and J lost 4; bases outside the gene matches: 14. The CDR3 consists of 19 residues. This CDR3 reads CASSQWGQVPSGRADTQYF. The CDR3, as DNA: TGCGCCAGCAGTCAATGGGGACAGGTTCCAAGCGGGAGGGCAGATACGCAGTATTTT.

The chain carries TRBV5-6 and TRBJ1-1; D gene uncertain. Germline CDR1 is SGHDT and CDR2 is YYEEEE. Trimming took off 2 bases at V and 8 bases at J, with 7 bases between the two ends. This CDR3 spans 11 amino acids. CDR3 sequence reads: CASSLSLEAFF. For the CDR3, the DNA is TGTGCCAGCAGCTTATCTCTAGAAGCTTTCTTT.

This clone has only a few counts. V gene TRBV19 combines with J gene TRBJ2-5, with 8 positions matching TRBD2. The CDR3 extends over 16 amino acids. Germline CDR1 reads LNHDA; CDR2 reads SQIVND (reference sequence). V shed 6 bases and J 5 bases; nucleotides not matched to a gene: 14. CDR3 sequence (DNA): TGTGCCAGTAGCCCCTCGGTAGCGGGGAGTGGGGAGACCCAGTACTTC. This translates into CASSPSVAGSGETQYF.